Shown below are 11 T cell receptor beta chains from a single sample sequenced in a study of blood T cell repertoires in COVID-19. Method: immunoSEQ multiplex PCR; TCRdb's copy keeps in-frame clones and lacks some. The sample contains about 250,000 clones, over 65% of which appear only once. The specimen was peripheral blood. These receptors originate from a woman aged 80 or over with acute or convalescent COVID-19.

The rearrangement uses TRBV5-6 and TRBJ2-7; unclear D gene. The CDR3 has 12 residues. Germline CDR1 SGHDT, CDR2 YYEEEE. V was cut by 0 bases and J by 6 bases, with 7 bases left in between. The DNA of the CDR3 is TGTGCCAGCAGCTTGGAAAGGAGCGAGCAGTACTTC. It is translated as CASSLERSEQYF.

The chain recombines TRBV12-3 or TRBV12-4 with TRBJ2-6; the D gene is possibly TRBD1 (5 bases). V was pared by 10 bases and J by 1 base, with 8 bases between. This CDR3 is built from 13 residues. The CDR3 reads CATKGSGANVLTF. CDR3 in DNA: TGTGCCACCAAGGGGTCTGGGGCCAACGTCCTGACTTTC.

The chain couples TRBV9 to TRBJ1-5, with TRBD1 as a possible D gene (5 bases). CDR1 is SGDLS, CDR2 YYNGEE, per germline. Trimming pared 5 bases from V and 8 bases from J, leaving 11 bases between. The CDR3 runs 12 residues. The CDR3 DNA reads TGTGCCAGCAGACACCAAGGGGAGCCCCAGCATTTT. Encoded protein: CASRHQGEPQHF.

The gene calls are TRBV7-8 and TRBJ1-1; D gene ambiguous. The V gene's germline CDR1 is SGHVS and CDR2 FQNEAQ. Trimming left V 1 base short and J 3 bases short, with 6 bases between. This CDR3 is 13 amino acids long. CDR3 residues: CASSLVLDTEAFF. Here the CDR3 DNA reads TGTGCCAGCAGCTTAGTCTTAGACACTGAAGCTTTCTTT.

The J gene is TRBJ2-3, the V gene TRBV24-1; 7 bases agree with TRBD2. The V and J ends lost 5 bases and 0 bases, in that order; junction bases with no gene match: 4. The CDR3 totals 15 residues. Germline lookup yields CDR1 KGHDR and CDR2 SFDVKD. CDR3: CATSARGGSTDTQYF. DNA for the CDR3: TGTGCCACCAGTGCTCGCGGGGGTAGCACAGATACGCAGTATTTT.

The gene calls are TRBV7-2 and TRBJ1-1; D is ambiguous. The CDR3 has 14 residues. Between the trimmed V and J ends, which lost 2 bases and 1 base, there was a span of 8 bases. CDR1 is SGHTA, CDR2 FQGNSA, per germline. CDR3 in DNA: TGTGCCAGCAGCTTAAATTCCGGGAACACTGAAGCTTTCTTT. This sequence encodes CASSLNSGNTEAFF.

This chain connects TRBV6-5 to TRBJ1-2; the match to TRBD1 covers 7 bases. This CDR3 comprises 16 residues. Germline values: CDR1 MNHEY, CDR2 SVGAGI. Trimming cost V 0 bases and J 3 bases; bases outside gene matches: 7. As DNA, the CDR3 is TGTGCCAGCAGTTACTCCGTTGGACAGGATCACTATGGCTACACCTTC. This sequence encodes CASSYSVGQDHYGYTF.

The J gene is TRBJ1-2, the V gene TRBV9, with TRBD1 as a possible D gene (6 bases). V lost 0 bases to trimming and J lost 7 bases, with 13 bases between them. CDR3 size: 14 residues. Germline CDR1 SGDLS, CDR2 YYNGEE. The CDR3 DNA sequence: TGTGCCAGCAGCGTAGGTCCAGGGGCGGGTGGCTACACCTTC. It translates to CASSVGPGAGGYTF.

CDR3 loop: CASSEGRNFQETQYF. As DNA, the CDR3 is TGTGCCAGCAGTGAGGGCCGGAATTTCCAAGAGACCCAGTACTTC. The chain recombines TRBV2 with TRBJ2-5; unclear D gene. There are 15 residues in the CDR3. V lost 3 bases and J lost 1, with 12 bases in between. Germline values: CDR1 SNHLY, CDR2 FYNNEI.

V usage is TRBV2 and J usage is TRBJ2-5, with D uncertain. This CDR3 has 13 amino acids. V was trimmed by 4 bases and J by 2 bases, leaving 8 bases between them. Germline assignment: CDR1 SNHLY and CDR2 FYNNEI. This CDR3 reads CASSVAKQETQYF. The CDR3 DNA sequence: TGTGCCAGCAGTGTGGCCAAGCAAGAGACCCAGTACTTC.

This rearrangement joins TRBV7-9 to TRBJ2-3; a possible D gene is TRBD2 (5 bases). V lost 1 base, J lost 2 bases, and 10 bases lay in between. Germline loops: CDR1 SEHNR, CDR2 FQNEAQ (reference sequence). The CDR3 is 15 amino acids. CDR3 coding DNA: TGTGCCAGCAGCTTAGGGGGAGAACCCACAGATACGCAGTATTTT. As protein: CASSLGGEPTDTQYF.